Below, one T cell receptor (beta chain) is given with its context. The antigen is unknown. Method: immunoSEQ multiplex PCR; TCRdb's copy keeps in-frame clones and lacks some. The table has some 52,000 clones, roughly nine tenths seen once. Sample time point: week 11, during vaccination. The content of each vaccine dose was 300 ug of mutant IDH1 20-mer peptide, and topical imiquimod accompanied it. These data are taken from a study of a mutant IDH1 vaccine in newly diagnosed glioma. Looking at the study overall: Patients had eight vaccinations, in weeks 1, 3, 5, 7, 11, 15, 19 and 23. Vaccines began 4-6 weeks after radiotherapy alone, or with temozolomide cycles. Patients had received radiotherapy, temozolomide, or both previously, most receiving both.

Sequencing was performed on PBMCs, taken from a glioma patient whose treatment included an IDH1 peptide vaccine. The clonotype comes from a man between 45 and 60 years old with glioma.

The CDR3 DNA reads TGTGCCAGCAGCTTGCTGGCTAGCGGGGCCAACGTCTACGAGCAGTACTTC. This sequence encodes CASSLLASGANVYEQYF. The chain recombines TRBV5-6 with TRBJ2-7; 9 bases fit TRBD2. Germline CDR1 SGHDT, CDR2 YYEEEE. This CDR3 region has 17 residues. The ends lost 1 base at V and 3 bases at J; junction bases unmatched: 11.